The source of this TCR beta chain is a study of blood T cell repertoires in COVID-19. Study as a whole: PBMCs, B-cell-depleted T cells, or T cells were the source of the cDNA or gDNA that made up the material.

In the authors' workflow: Reference gene primer amplification in the assay estimated nucleated cell counts. Assay: immunoSEQ multiplex PCR; the TCRdb copy retains only in-frame clones and omits some. That table supplies the V and J calls and clone size; D and trimming were determined from the DNA. The profile shows roughly 36,000 clones, about 90% of them singletons. The V and J ends lost 2 bases and 6 bases, in that order; junction bases with no gene match: 18. Germline loops: CDR1 SGDLS, CDR2 YYNGEE. This CDR3 spans 20 amino acids. The chain has TRBV9 and TRBJ2-1, with 12 bases identical to TRBD2. Sequenced input: peripheral blood. The receptor was derived from a man older than 75 with active COVID-19. CDR3 amino acids: CASSVAPGTSGSHSGNEQFF. In DNA form, the CDR3 reads TGTGCCAGCAGCGTCGCCCCCGGGACTAGCGGGTCCCATAGTGGCAATGAGCAGTTCTTC.